The text below deals with one T cell receptor (beta chain). These data are taken from a study of blood T cell repertoires in COVID-19. Overall study context: Sites across the United States, Italy and Spain contributed samples from acute and convalescent COVID-19. PBMCs, B-cell-depleted T cells, or T cells provided the cDNA or gDNA that made up the material.

V was shortened by 4 bases and J by 0 bases, with 11 bases between the two germline ends. The germline V gene encodes CDR1 SGHNT and CDR2 YYREEE (reference sequence). The CDR3 runs to 15 residues. Authors' analysis steps: Counts of nucleated cells, estimated from reference gene primer amplification, were obtained. Sequencing was performed with immunoSEQ multiplex PCR; in TCRdb, only in-frame clones are kept and a portion is missing. The D gene and trimming were derived from the DNA, and the V and J assignments and clone size from that table. This table holds fewer than 300,000 clones, roughly 86% found once.

What was sequenced was peripheral blood. This sequence was found in a man aged 40-55 years who had recovered from COVID-19. This chain connects TRBV5-4 to TRBJ1-3, with D hard to call. DNA of the CDR3: TGTGCCAGCAGCATGGACCCCTACTCTGGAAACACCATATATTTT. Translating it yields CASSMDPYSGNTIYF.